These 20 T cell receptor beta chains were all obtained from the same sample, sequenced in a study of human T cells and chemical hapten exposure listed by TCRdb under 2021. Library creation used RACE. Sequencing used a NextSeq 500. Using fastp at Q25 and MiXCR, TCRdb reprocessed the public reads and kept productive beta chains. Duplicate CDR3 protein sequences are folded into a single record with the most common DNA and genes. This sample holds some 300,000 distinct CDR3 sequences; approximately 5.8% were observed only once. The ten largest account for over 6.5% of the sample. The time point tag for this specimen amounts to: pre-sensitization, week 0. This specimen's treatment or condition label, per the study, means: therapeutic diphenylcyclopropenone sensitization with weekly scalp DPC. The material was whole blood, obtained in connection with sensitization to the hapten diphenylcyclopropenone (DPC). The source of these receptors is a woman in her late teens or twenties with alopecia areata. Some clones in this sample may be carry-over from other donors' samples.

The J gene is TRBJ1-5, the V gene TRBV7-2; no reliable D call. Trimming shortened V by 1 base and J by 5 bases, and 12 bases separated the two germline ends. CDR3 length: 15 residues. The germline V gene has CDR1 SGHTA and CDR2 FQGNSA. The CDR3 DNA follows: TGTGCCAGCAGCTTAGTAAAAGGGCCCTATCAGCCCCAGCATTTT. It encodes CASSLVKGPYQPQHF.

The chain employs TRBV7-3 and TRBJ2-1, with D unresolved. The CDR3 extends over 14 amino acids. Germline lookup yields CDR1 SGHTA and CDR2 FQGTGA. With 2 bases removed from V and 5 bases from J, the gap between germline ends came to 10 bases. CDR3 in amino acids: CASSLHGSNNEQFF. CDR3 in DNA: TGTGCCAGCAGCTTACACGGCAGTAACAATGAGCAGTTCTTC.

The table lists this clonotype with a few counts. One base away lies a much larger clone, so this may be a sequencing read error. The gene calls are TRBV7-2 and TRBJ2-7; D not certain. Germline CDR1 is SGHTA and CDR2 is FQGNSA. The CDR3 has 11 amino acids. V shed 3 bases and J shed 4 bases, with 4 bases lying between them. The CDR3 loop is CASSFHYEQYF. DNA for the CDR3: TGTGCCAGCAGCTTCCATTACGAGCAGTACTTC.

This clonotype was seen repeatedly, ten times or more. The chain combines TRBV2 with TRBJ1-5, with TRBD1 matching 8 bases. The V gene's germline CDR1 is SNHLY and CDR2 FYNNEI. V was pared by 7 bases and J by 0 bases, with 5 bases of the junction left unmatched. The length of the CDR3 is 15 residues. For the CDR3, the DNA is TGTGCCAGCAAATCCGGGACAGGTAGCAATCAGCCCCAGCATTTT. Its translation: CASKSGTGSNQPQHF.

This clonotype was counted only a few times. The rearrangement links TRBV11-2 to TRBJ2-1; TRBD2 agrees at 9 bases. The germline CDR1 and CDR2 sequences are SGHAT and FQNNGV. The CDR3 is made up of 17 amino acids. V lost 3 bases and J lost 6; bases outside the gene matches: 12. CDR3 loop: CASSFSPGGGAFNEQFF. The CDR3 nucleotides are TGTGCCAGCAGCTTTTCCCCGGGCGGGGGGGCTTTCAATGAGCAGTTCTTC.

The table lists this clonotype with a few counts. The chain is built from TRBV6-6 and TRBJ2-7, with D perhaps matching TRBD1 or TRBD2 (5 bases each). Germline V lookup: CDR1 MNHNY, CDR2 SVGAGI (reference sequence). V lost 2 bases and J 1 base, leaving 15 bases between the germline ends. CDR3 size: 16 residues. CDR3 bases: TGTGCCAGCAGTTACGTGCAGGGACCCACATCCTACGAGCAGTACTTC. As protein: CASSYVQGPTSYEQYF.

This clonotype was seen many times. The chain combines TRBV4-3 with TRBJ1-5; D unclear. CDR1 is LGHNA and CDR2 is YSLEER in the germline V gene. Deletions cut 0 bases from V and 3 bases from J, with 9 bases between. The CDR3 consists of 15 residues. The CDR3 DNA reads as TGCGCCAGCAGCCAAGAATGGAGGGACAATCAGCCCCAGCATTTT. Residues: CASSQEWRDNQPQHF.

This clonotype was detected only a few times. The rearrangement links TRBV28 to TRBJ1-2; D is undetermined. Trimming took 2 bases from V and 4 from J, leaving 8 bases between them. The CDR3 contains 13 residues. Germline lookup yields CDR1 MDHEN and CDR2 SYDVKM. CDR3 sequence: CASSLDYPYGYTF. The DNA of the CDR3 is TGTGCCAGCAGTTTAGACTATCCCTATGGCTACACCTTC.

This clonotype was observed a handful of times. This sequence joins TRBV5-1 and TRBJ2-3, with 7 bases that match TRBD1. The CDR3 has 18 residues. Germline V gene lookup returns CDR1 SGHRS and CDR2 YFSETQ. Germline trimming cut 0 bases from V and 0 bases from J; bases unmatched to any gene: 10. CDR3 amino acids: CASSLDGSPGQSTDTQYF. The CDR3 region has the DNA TGCGCCAGCAGCTTGGATGGTTCCCCGGGACAGAGCACAGATACGCAGTATTTT.

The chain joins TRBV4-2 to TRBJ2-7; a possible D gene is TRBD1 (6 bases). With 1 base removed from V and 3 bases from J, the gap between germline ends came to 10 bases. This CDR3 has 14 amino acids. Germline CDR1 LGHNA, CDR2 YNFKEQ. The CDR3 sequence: CASSQGGGSYEQYF. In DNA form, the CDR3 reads TGTGCCAGCAGCCAAGGAGGGGGAAGCTACGAGCAGTACTTC.

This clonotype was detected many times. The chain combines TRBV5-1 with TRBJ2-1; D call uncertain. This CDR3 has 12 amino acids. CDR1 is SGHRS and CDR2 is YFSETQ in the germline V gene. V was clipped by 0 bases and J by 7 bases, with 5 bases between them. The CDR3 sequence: CASSLERNEQFF. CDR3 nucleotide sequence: TGCGCCAGCAGCTTGGAAAGGAATGAGCAGTTCTTC.

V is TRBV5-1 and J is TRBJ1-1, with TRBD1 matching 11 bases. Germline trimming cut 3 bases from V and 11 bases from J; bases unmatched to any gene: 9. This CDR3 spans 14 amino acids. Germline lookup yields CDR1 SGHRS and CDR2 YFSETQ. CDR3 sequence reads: CASSSQGQGEEAFF. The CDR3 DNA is TGCGCCAGCAGCTCACAGGGACAGGGGGAAGAGGCTTTCTTT.

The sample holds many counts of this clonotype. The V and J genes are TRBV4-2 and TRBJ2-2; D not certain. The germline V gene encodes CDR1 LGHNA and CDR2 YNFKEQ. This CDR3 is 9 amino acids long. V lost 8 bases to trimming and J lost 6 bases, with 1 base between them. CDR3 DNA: TGTGCCAGCCCCGGGGAGCTGTTTTTT. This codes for CASPGELFF.

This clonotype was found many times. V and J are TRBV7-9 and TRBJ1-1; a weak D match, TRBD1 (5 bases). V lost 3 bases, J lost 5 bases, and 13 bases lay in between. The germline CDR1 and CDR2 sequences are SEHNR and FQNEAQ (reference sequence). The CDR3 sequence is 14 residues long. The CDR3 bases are TGTGCCAGCAGCTTTTCAGGGTCAGGAACTGAAGCTTTCTTT. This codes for CASSFSGSGTEAFF.

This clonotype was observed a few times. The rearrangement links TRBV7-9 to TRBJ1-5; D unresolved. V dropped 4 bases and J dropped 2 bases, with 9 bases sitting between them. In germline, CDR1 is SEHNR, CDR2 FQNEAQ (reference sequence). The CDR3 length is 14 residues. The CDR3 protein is CASSSGWGNQPQHF. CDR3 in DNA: TGTGCCAGCAGCTCGGGCTGGGGCAATCAGCCCCAGCATTTT. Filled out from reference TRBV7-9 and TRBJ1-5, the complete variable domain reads DTGVSQNPRHKITKRGQNVTFRCDPISEHNRLYWYRQTLGQGPEFLTYFQNEAQLEKSRLLSDRFSAERPKGSFSTLEIQRTEQGDSAMYLCASSSGWGNQPQHFGDGTRLSIL.

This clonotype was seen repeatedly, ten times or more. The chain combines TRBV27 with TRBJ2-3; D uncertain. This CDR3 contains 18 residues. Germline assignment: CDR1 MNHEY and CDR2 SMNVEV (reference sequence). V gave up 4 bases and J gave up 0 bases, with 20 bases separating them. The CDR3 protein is CASSSPLGRQASTDTQYF. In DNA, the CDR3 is TGTGCCAGCAGTTCCCCCCTCGGGCGGCAAGCTAGCACAGATACGCAGTATTTT.

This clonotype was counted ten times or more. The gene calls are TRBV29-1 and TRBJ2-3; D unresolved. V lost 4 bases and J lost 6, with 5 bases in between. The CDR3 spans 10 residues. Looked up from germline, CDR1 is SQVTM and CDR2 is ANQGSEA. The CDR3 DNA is TGCAGCGTTGGGGCGGATACGCAGTATTTT. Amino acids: CSVGADTQYF.

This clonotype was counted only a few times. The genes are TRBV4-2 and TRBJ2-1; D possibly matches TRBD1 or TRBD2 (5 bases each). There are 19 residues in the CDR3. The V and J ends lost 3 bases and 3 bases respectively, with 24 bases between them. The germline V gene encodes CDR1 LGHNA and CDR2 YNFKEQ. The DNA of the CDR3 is TGTGCCAGCAGCCACAGCCCTGTCGATGGGGGACGGATCTACAATGAGCAGTTCTTC. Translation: CASSHSPVDGGRIYNEQFF.

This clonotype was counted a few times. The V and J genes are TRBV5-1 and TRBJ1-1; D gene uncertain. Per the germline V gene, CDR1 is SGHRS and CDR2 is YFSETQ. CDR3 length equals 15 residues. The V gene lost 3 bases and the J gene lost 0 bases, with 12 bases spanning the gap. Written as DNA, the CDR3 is TGCGCCAGCAGCTCCTACCTTGGGCTGAACACTGAAGCTTTCTTT. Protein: CASSSYLGLNTEAFF.

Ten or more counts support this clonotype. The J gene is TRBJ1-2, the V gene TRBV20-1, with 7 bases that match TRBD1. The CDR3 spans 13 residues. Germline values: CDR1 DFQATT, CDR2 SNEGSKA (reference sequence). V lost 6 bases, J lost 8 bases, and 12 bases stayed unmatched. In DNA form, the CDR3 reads TGCAGTGCCCTGAAGGGACAGTTCTCGGGCTACACCTTC. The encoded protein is CSALKGQFSGYTF.